Following are 19 T cell receptor beta chains from one sample sequenced in a study of breast tumors, draining lymph nodes, adjacent tissues. TCRdb fed the multiplex PCR reads into MiXCR, producing one record per CDR3 protein. The table records roughly 14,000 distinct CDR3 sequences, about three fifths of them present only once. Source material: tumor-adjacent breast tissue. All receptors come from a female donor with breast cancer. Some clones in this sample may be carry-over from other donors' samples.

This clonotype was seen at least ten times. V usage is TRBV4-2 and J usage is TRBJ2-7; the D gene could be TRBD1 or TRBD2 (6 bases each). V lost 3 bases and J lost 4, with 25 bases in between. Per the germline V gene, CDR1 is LGHNA and CDR2 is YNFKEQ. This CDR3 is built from 18 residues. CDR3 region: CASSHPSGGLGGLYEQYF. CDR3 in DNA: TGTGCCAGCAGCCATCCCTCCGGGGGCCTCGGGGGACTGTACGAGCAGTACTTC.

This clonotype was seen a few times. The gene calls are TRBV19 and TRBJ2-2; D is perhaps TRBD1 (6 bases). Germline V CDR1 and CDR2: LNHDA, SQIVND (reference sequence). Deletions cut 6 bases from V and 7 bases from J, with 12 bases between. This CDR3 region has 13 residues. CDR3 sequence (DNA): TGTGCCAGTAGCCCAGGGGAAGGCGGGGAGCTGTTTTTT. It is translated as CASSPGEGGELFF.

This clonotype occurred many times. The chain links TRBV27 to TRBJ2-4, with 16 bases matching TRBD2. CDR3 size: 15 residues. Losses at the gene ends were 6 bases for V and 5 bases for J; bases not matched to a gene: 1. Germline lookup yields CDR1 MNHEY and CDR2 SMNVEV (reference sequence). CDR3 DNA sequence: TGTGCCAGCAGGGGACTAGCGGGAGGGGAAAACATTCAGTACTTC. It is translated as CASRGLAGGENIQYF.

This clonotype is labeled as medium-sized. V and J are TRBV7-9 and TRBJ1-2; D unclear. The V end lost 1 base, the J end lost 0 bases, and 6 bases lay between the germline ends. Germline V gene sequence: CDR1 SEHNR, CDR2 FQNEAQ (reference sequence). CDR3 length equals 14 residues. The CDR3 nucleotides are TGTGCCAGCAGCTTAGGGGGAGCTAACTATGGCTACACCTTC. It yields the protein CASSLGGANYGYTF. The full variable domain, rest sourced from reference TRBV7-9 and TRBJ1-2, is DTGVSQNPRHKITKRGQNVTFRCDPISEHNRLYWYRQTLGQGPEFLTYFQNEAQLEKSRLLSDRFSAERPKGSFSTLEIQRTEQGDSAMYLCASSLGGANYGYTFGSGTRLTVV.

The CDR3 is CASSAARLAGEEQYF. CDR3 bases: TGTGCCAGCAGTGCCGCCCGACTAGCGGGAGAGGAGCAGTACTTC. This chain uses TRBV12-3 or TRBV12-4 with TRBJ2-7; 12 bases align to TRBD2. This CDR3 spans 15 amino acids. Germline trimming cut 5 bases from V and 7 bases from J; bases unmatched to any gene: 9.

V usage is TRBV6-1 and J usage is TRBJ2-7; a possible D gene is TRBD1 (5 bases). V was trimmed by 8 bases and J by 0 bases, leaving 14 bases between them. The CDR3 extends over 14 amino acids. Per the germline V gene, CDR1 is MNHNS and CDR2 is SASEGT. The CDR3 DNA reads as TGTGCCAGCTTCGAGGCAGGGATCTCCTACGAGCAGTACTTC. This sequence encodes CASFEAGISYEQYF.

The sample holds many counts of this clonotype. V and J are TRBV20-1 and TRBJ1-1; 10 nucleotides match TRBD1. CDR1 and CDR2 from the germline V gene are DFQATT and SNEGSKA (reference sequence). The CDR3 has 15 residues. V shed 3 bases and J 5 bases; nucleotides not matched to a gene: 9. CDR3 loop: CSARTGGFRGTEAFF. Written as DNA, the CDR3 is TGCAGTGCTAGGACAGGGGGCTTTAGGGGGACTGAAGCTTTCTTT.

This clonotype is labeled as medium-sized. The genes are TRBV12-3 or TRBV12-4 and TRBJ2-3, with 10 nucleotides matching TRBD1. The J segment lost 2 bases and the V segment lost 6 bases, leaving 11 bases of the junction unmatched. The CDR3 is made up of 17 amino acids. The CDR3 is CASSPSPGTGDTDTQYF. As DNA, the CDR3 is TGTGCCAGCAGCCCCTCCCCTGGGACAGGGGACACAGATACGCAGTATTTT.

This clonotype was counted many times. J is TRBJ1-5 and V is TRBV20-1, with TRBD1 identical over 7 bases. V shed 1 base and J 2 bases; nucleotides not matched to a gene: 8. The CDR3 spans 16 residues. In germline, CDR1 is DFQATT, CDR2 SNEGSKA (reference sequence). The CDR3 nucleotides read TGCAGTGCTAGAGCCCCAACAGGGGCCGGCAATCAGCCCCAGCATTTT. Translating gives CSARAPTGAGNQPQHF.

This clonotype was observed at least ten times. The chain recombines TRBV4-1 with TRBJ2-1, with D perhaps being TRBD1 or TRBD2 (5 bases each). V dropped 6 bases and J dropped 10 bases, with 25 bases sitting between them. The CDR3 has 16 amino acids. Germline V CDR1 and CDR2: MGHRA, YSYEKL. The CDR3 DNA reads TGCGCCAGCAGTAAAGGGGCTAGCAGTTCGAATCGGGAGCAGTTCTTC. It yields the protein CASSKGASSSNREQFF.

The chain joins TRBV20-1 to TRBJ2-7; TRBD2 aligns across 8 bases. The germline CDR1 and CDR2 sequences are DFQATT and SNEGSKA (reference sequence). V was pared by 1 base and J by 3 bases, with 8 bases of the junction left unmatched. The CDR3 runs 15 residues. The CDR3 sequence: CSARASTGLVYEQYF. The CDR3 region has the DNA TGCAGTGCTAGAGCTTCGACGGGACTAGTCTACGAGCAGTACTTC.

CDR3 sequence: CASSEGLDLGNTIYF. Here the CDR3 DNA reads TGTGCCAGCAGTGAGGGACTGGATCTAGGAAACACCATATATTTT. The chain carries TRBV6-4 and TRBJ1-3, with a weak D call TRBD1 (5 bases). The CDR3 has 15 residues. Germline V lookup: CDR1 MRHNA, CDR2 SNTAGT. V lost 3 bases and J lost 4, with 13 bases in between.

This chain links TRBV11-2 with TRBJ2-7; D not certain. V lost 2 bases to trimming and J lost 5 bases, with 4 bases between them. The CDR3 totals 11 residues. CDR1 is SGHAT and CDR2 is FQNNGV in the germline V gene. DNA for the CDR3: TGTGCCAGCAGCTTACTCGACGAGCAGTACTTC. Translating gives CASSLLDEQYF.

Judged by abundance, this clonotype is medium-sized (0.01 to 0.1%). V is TRBV5-8 and J is TRBJ2-5; tentatively, D is TRBD1 or TRBD2 (5 bases each). The CDR3 loop spans 13 amino acids. CDR1 is SGHTS, CDR2 YDEGEE, per germline. Deletions cut 5 bases from V and 5 bases from J, with 13 bases between. The CDR3 region is CASRDRQRETQYF. CDR3 nucleotides: TGTGCCAGCAGAGACCGACAGCGGGAGACCCAGTACTTC.

Within the sample, this clonotype is medium-sized. This chain joins TRBV12-3 or TRBV12-4 and TRBJ2-2, with D possibly being TRBD1 (5 bases). V lost 7 bases and J lost 4, with 13 bases in between. This CDR3 region has 14 residues. In nucleotides, the CDR3 is TGTGCCAGCAACCCGACAGTTGGCACCGGGGAGCTGTTTTTT. It specifies CASNPTVGTGELFF.

The chain uses TRBV20-1 and TRBJ1-5, with 8 bases fitting TRBD1. Germline V gives CDR1 DFQATT, CDR2 SNEGSKA (reference sequence). The V and J ends lost 4 bases and 6 bases, in that order; junction bases with no gene match: 11. The length of the CDR3 is 15 residues. For the CDR3, the DNA is TGCAGTGCTACGGAACCGGACAGGGAAAGTCAGCCCCAGCATTTT. Amino acid sequence: CSATEPDRESQPQHF.

This clonotype has ten or more counts. The chain links TRBV6-2 or TRBV6-3 to TRBJ1-2; D is perhaps TRBD1 (5 bases). V was clipped by 6 bases and J by 2 bases, with 10 bases between them. Germline V gene data show CDR1 as MNHEY and CDR2 as SVGEGT. This CDR3 has 13 residues. The DNA for the CDR3 is TGTGCCAGCAGGCACGGGGGAAACTATGGCTACACCTTC. Translation: CASRHGGNYGYTF.

This chain links TRBV4-2 with TRBJ1-1; no reliable D call. This CDR3 is 14 amino acids long. CDR1 is LGHNA and CDR2 is YNFKEQ in the germline V gene. V lost 2 bases and J 3 bases, leaving 10 bases between the germline ends. CDR3 protein: CASSQQTLDTEAFF. In nucleotides, the CDR3 is TGTGCCAGCAGCCAACAAACATTGGACACTGAAGCTTTCTTT.

This clonotype was seen just once. The genes are TRBV20-1 and TRBJ2-3; 7 bases agree with TRBD2. The CDR3 is 14 amino acids. The J segment lost 3 bases and the V segment lost 6 bases, leaving 9 bases of the junction unmatched. Germline CDR1 is DFQATT and CDR2 is SNEGSKA (reference sequence). The CDR3 bases are TGCAGTGCCAGTGGGAGGGCCTTAACAGATACGCAGTATTTT. Its translation is CSASGRALTDTQYF.